The clone carrying this T cell receptor (beta chain) was detected a few times. Its antigen remains unidentified. The source of the sample is a study of beta chain features in type 1 diabetes. Regarding the study as a whole: Shortening of TCRB CDR3s, moderate but significant, appeared in all four CD4+ subsets of Type 1 diabetes patients.

CD45RO/CCR7/CD25/CD127/CD95/CD27 staining was used to isolate CD4+ naive, central memory, regulatory and stem cell-like memory cells by sorting. Every bit of the isolated RNA underwent reverse transcription, so sequencing read expressed TCRB transcripts. Sequenced by immunoSEQ multiplex PCR; TCRdb stores in-frame clones only, minus some. Among roughly 340,000 clones listed, 10% to 15% were seen once. The sequence came from a young woman with type 1 diabetes. The sequenced sample was naive CD4+ T cells from blood.

The CDR3 coding sequence is TGTGCCAGCAGCTTAACGTTGGCGGGAGGGGATGAGCAGTTCTTC. Protein sequence: CASSLTLAGGDEQFF. The gene calls are TRBV7-3 and TRBJ2-1; 9 bases match TRBD2. This CDR3 contains 15 residues. CDR1 is SGHTA and CDR2 is FQGTGA in the germline V gene. After removal of 0 bases from V and 8 bases from J, the junction contained 5 bases not matched to a gene.